This note documents a single TCR beta chain sequence. The record originates from a study of blood T cell repertoires in COVID-19. Study-wide context: Collection of acute and convalescent COVID-19 samples took place in the United States, Italy and Spain. PBMCs, B-cell-depleted T cells, or T cells provided the cDNA or gDNA that made up the material.

CDR1 is SGHTA, CDR2 FQGNSA, per germline. There are 17 residues in the CDR3. The V segment lost 0 bases and the J segment 6 bases; nucleotides outside the gene matches: 9. Seattle-derived patients entered the study during active infection and were followed longitudinally. Authors' data handling: Quantification of nucleated cells was approximated via reference gene primer amplification. Assay used: immunoSEQ multiplex PCR; TCRdb lists only in-frame clones, some missing. For V, J and clone size, that table is used; D and trimming come from the DNA. The profile shows approximately 140,000 clones, approximately 85% of them singletons.

The sample was peripheral blood. The J gene is TRBJ2-1, the V gene TRBV7-2; the match to TRBD2 covers 9 bases. The sequence derives from an older woman with COVID-19, enrolled during active disease. CDR3 DNA sequence: TGTGCCAGCAGCTTAGCGTTCTGGCGGGGGGGCGGCAATGAGCAGTTCTTC. As protein: CASSLAFWRGGGNEQFF.